A selection of T cell receptor beta chains follows, all from one sample in a study of shared clonotypes between healthy human individuals. Assay: immunoSEQ multiplex PCR; the TCRdb copy retains only in-frame clones and omits some. This table has 1,500,000 or so clones, less than 99% appearing once. The sample consisted of naive CD4+ T cells sorted from blood. The receptor set was obtained from a man between 25 and 39 years old in good health. Both conserved end residues are part of each CDR3. A D gene is named only where the DNA matches it firmly.

v_gene	j_gene	d_gene	CDR3nt	CDR3aa
TRBV18	TRBJ2-7	NA	TGTGCCAGCTCCGGGGGAAGTGTCGACGAGCAGTACTTC	CASSGGSVDEQYF
TRBV15	TRBJ2-1	NA	TGTGCCACCAGCAGAGATTTCCCGGGTCCCTACAATGAGCAGTTCTTC	CATSRDFPGPYNEQFF
TRBV18	TRBJ2-1	NA	TGTGCCAGCTCACCACCCCGTACTACTCAGCGGGACAATGAGCAGTTCTTC	CASSPPRTTQRDNEQFF
TRBV9	TRBJ2-7	NA	TGTGCCAGCAGCGTAGAAATTAGCTCCTACGAGCAGTACTTC	CASSVEISSYEQYF
TRBV7-9	TRBJ1-1	NA	TGTGCCAGCAGCTCACCCACTGAAGCTTTCTTT	CASSSPTEAFF
TRBV29-1	TRBJ1-1	NA	TGCAGCGTTTCGTGGCTTGAAGCTTTCTTT	CSVSWLEAFF
TRBV11-2	TRBJ2-7	TRBD2	TGTGCCAGCAGCTTAGGCACTAGCGGGAGACTTCTGTACTTC	CASSLGTSGRLLYF
TRBV6-6	TRBJ1-3	NA	TGTGCCAGCAGAACCGGGACACAGAGCTCTGGAAACACCATATATTTT	CASRTGTQSSGNTIYF
TRBV28	TRBJ1-3	NA	TGTGCCAGCAGTCAACCAGTAGGGGACGGAAACACCATATATTTT	CASSQPVGDGNTIYF
TRBV4-3	TRBJ2-7	TRBD2	TGCGCCAGCAGCCAAGAGTCCGGGAGGGCCGGCGAGCAGTACTTC	CASSQESGRAGEQYF
TRBV29-1	TRBJ1-2	NA	TGCAGCGTTACTTCCTTAAACCCTAACTATGGCTACACCTTC	CSVTSLNPNYGYTF
TRBV5-1	TRBJ2-1	TRBD2	TGCGCCAGCAGCTTGGAAGCGGGAGGGCCCGACAATGAGCAGTTCTTC	CASSLEAGGPDNEQFF
TRBV5-1	TRBJ2-5	TRBD1	TGCGCCAGCAGCCCCCCGGGACAGGGGTCAGAGACCCAGTACTTC	CASSPPGQGSETQYF
TRBV28	TRBJ1-5	NA	TGTGCCAGCAGTCTAGCTGGGGGGGCCGCCTATAGCAATCAGCCCCAGCATTTT	CASSLAGGAAYSNQPQHF
TRBV28	TRBJ2-1	NA	TGTGCCAGCAGTTCCGGAGGGGCAGTCTCCTACAATGAGCAGTTCTTC	CASSSGGAVSYNEQFF
TRBV19	TRBJ2-7	NA	TGTGCCAGTAGCGGGAGTAGGTACGAGCAGTACTTC	CASSGSRYEQYF
TRBV6-1	TRBJ2-4	TRBD1	TGTGCCAGCAGCCCTTGGGACAGGGCTCTACAGTACTTC	CASSPWDRALQYF
TRBV18	TRBJ2-7	TRBD2	TGTGCCAGCTCACCAGTCCCAGGGACTAGCGGAGCCTACGAGCAGTACTTC	CASSPVPGTSGAYEQYF
TRBV6-6	TRBJ2-7	TRBD1	TGTGCCAGCAGTCAGACAGGGGTTATGTACGAGCAGTACTTC	CASSQTGVMYEQYF
TRBV7-8	TRBJ2-1	TRBD2	TGTGCCAGCAGCTTATACGGGGGGGGATACAATGAGCAGTTCTTC	CASSLYGGGYNEQFF